The clone carrying this T cell receptor (beta chain) was picked up many times. Its antigen is unidentified. This specimen comes from a study of identical twins. Study-level findings and limits: Weaker excess twin sharing was observed in beta out-of-frame sequences.

TCRdb called the 5' RACE reads again in MiXCR, with one record for every CDR3 protein. Among nearly 650,000 distinct CDR3 sequences, just over 7% were seen once, and the ten largest hold over 1.5%. The germline V gene has CDR1 SGHRS and CDR2 YFSETQ. V dropped 0 bases and J dropped 2; count of bases not matched to a gene: 14. This CDR3 region has 19 residues. The sample was also reused in another study, on yellow fever vaccine responses in identical twins.

Sequencing was performed on PBMCs. V is TRBV5-1 and J is TRBJ2-1; 7 bases are a match to TRBD2. This receptor was identified in a woman between 18 and 30 years old in good health. CDR3 protein: CASSLARVVAGAPYNEQFF. As DNA, the CDR3 is TGCGCCAGCAGCTTGGCCCGTGTTGTAGCGGGTGCGCCCTACAATGAGCAGTTCTTC.